This T cell receptor beta chain came from a study of T cells in Graves' hyperthyroidism and ophthalmopathy. Patients aged 18 to 65 had newly diagnosed hyperthyroidism lasting under 2 months. Amplification of TCR beta CDR3 regions used RNA as the template. Initially, a first-round RT-PCR of the TCR CDR3 employed the HTBI primer set. TCRdb reprocessed the multiplex PCR reads with MiXCR, giving one entry per CDR3 protein. The sample lists 700,000 to 850,000 distinct CDR3 sequences, under 45% occurring once. Of note for this clonotype: A junction boundary mismatches the germline segment, possibly from a read error.

Germline CDR1 and CDR2: WSHSY and SAAADI. The CDR3 runs 15 residues. The sample was blood. The source is a woman aged 40 to 50 with Graves' hyperthyroidism. The chain is built from TRBV10-2 and TRBJ2-7; 7 bases are a match to TRBD2. CDR3 sequence reads: CASSPGTTGTGEQYF. The DNA for the CDR3 is TGTGCCAGCTCACCCGGGACTACCGGGACGGGGGAGCAGTACTTC.